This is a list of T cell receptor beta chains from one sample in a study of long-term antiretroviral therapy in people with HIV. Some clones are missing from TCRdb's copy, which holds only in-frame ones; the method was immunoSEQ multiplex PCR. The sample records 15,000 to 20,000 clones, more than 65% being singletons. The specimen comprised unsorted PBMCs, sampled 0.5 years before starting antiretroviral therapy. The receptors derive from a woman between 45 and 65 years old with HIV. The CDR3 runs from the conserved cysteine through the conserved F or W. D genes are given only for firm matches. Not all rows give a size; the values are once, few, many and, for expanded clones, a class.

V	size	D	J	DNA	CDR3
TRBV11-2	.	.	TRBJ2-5	TGTGCCAGCAGCTTAGTAAAGGAGACCCAGTACTTC	CASSLVKETQYF
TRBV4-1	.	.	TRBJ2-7	TGCGCCAGCAGCCAAGAATGGGACACTCTAACCTACGAGCAGTACTTC	CASSQEWDTLTYEQYF
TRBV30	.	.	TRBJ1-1	TGTGCCTGGAGTGGTATGAACACTGAAGCTTTCTTT	CAWSGMNTEAFF
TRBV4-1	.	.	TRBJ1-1	TGCGCCAGCAGCCAAGATCCAGGATGGATGAACACTGAAGCTTTCTTT	CASSQDPGWMNTEAFF
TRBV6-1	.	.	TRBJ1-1	TGTGCCAGCAGTCCACAGAATGAAGCTTTCTTT	CASSPQNEAFF
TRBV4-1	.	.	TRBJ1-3	TGCGCCAGCAGCCCCCAACGGCCAGCGATGGGAAACACCATATATTTT	CASSPQRPAMGNTIYF
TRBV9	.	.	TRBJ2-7	TGTGCCAGCGCCAGGGGCAGTTCCTACGAGCAGTACTTC	CASARGSSYEQYF
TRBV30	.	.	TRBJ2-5	TGTGCCTGGAAGGGGGAAACGGAGACCCAGTACTTC	CAWKGETETQYF
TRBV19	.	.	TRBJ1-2	TGTGCCAGTAGTTCAATCGGGATTACTAACTATGGCTACACCTTC	CASSSIGITNYGYTF
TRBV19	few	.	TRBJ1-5	TGTGCCAGTAGTACCTCCTTCCTTCCCCCTAGTCAGCCCCAGCATTTT	CASSTSFLPPSQPQHF
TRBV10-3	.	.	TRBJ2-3	TGTGCCATCAGTGATGGGGGGTTACGGACAGATACGCAGTATTTT	CAISDGGLRTDTQYF
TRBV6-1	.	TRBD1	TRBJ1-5	TGTGCCAGCAGTGCCGGGACAGTTTTTAATCAGCCCCAGCATTTT	CASSAGTVFNQPQHF
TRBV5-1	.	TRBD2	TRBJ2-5	TGCGCCAGCAGCCGGGGGGGCAGAGAGACCCAGTACTTC	CASSRGGRETQYF
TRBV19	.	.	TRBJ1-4	TGTGCCAGTCACGTGTTGGGGAGTAATGAAAAACTGTTTTTT	CASHVLGSNEKLFF
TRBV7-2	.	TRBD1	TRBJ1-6	TGTGCCAGCAGCTTAGTTCACGGGACAGGGAATTCACCCCTCCACTTT	CASSLVHGTGNSPLHF
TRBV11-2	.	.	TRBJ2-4	TGTGCCAGCAGCTTAGATTCTAGGACGGTTAAAAACATTCAGTACTTC	CASSLDSRTVKNIQYF
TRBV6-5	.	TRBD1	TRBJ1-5	TGTGCCAGCAGCTTACAGGGGGTGAATCAGCCCCAGCATTTT	CASSLQGVNQPQHF
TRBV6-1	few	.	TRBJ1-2	TGTGCCAGCACTCCCCGGGGGGCGGGCTATGGCTACACCTTC	CASTPRGAGYGYTF
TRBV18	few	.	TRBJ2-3	TGTGCCAGCTCACCGGGTCGGGGGAGCACAGATACGCAGTATTTT	CASSPGRGSTDTQYF
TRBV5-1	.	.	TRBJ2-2	TGCGCCAGCAGCGTGAGCGTTGCGAACACCGGGGAGCTGTTTTTT	CASSVSVANTGELFF
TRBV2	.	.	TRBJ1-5	TGTGCCAGCAGTGAGTCGGGGGGCCAGCCCCAGCATTTT	CASSESGGQPQHF
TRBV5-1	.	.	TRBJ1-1	TGCGCCAGCCTCCCGCGGCAGGGTGGCGGTGAAGCTTTCTTT	CASLPRQGGGEAFF
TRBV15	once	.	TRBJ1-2	TGTGCCACCAGCCCTCGGGGGGGAATACGATATGGCTACACCTTC	CATSPRGGIRYGYTF
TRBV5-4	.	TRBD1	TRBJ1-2	TGTGCCAGCAGCACTAGACAGGGGGATGGCTACACCTTC	CASSTRQGDGYTF
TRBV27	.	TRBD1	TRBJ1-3	TGTGCCAGTCGGACAGGGCCCTCTGGAAACACCATATATTTT	CASRTGPSGNTIYF
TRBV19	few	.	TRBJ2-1	TGTGCCAGTAGTCTTCATCCGGTTTATGGGAACAATGAGCAGTTCTTC	CASSLHPVYGNNEQFF
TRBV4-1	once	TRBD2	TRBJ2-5	TGCGCCAGCAGCCGATGGGGGGGAGAGACCCAGTACTTC	CASSRWGGETQYF